Sequencing of this T cell receptor (beta chain) was carried out in a study of shared clonotypes between healthy human individuals. CD45RO-negative cells were positively selected for CCR7, leaving out terminally differentiated effector memory CD45RA+ cells. Comment on this clone: Antigen specificity is unknown.

Every subset had its genomic DNA shared out evenly among several immunoSEQ plates. Clones were sequenced by immunoSEQ multiplex PCR, and TCRdb holds only the in-frame ones, with some missing. The data hold a few million clones, with 93% observed a single time. This CDR3 contains 15 residues. V lost 2 bases and J lost 0, with 11 bases in between. CDR1 and CDR2 from the germline V gene are MDHEN and SYDVKM. Study outcomes and limitations: The expectation was that sequencing depth would affect clonotype sharing among donors. Some naive CD4 clonotypes, around 5%, turned up in common across several donors. The genetic and exposure-history diversity represented was limited by few donors.

J is TRBJ2-7 and V is TRBV28; a possible D gene is TRBD2 (6 bases). The sequenced sample consisted of naive CD8+ T cells from PBMCs. This TCR was recovered from a man aged 18 to 30 in good health. Some clones in this sample may be carry-over from other donors' samples. As DNA, the CDR3 is TGTGCCAGCAGTTTACTAAGGGAGGACTCCTACGAGCAGTACTTC. This codes for CASSLLREDSYEQYF. Combining the CDR3 with reference TRBV28 and TRBJ2-7 gives the whole variable domain DVKVTQSSRYLVKRTGEKVFLECVQDMDHENMFWYRQDPGLGLRLIYFSYDVKMKEKGDIPEGYSVSREKKERFSLILESASTNQTSMYLCASSLLREDSYEQYFGPGTRLTVT.